There are a few counts of the clone carrying this TCR beta chain. Its antigen is unknown. The data originate from a study of regulatory T cells in long-lasting Graves disease. Findings and caveats of the study: Having only a small sample size may have limited accuracy. Lower TCR diversity was seen in persistent Graves' patients than in newly diagnosed ones.

This CDR3 region has 13 residues. Germline-derived CDR1 and CDR2 are MDHEN and SYDVKM. Trimming shortened V by 5 bases and J by 5 bases, and 13 bases separated the two germline ends. Time point in this sample: persistent/refractory GD, antithyroid drugs over 5 years with positive TRAb. PBMCs were the source of the RNA used for TCR sequencing. Recruitment took place at an endocrinology department in Xi'an, China. As collected, the peripheral blood samples measured 7.5 to 9 milliliters each and went into EDTA tubes. Construction of TCR beta libraries relied on iRepertoire HTBI primers and on Arm-PCR targeting CDR3 regions. TCRdb processed the multiplex PCR reads anew with MiXCR; each CDR3 protein has one entry. The sample lists around 460,000 distinct CDR3 sequences, around a fifth occurring once.

This receptor was taken from a female donor with Graves disease. This chain uses TRBV28 with TRBJ2-7; D perhaps matches TRBD2 (6 bases). This material consisted of peripheral blood mononuclear cells (PBMCs), taken when the disease was refractory, from a patient treated with antithyroid drugs. The CDR3 DNA reads TGTGCCAGCAGTCTCCCGGAGGGCAACGAGCAGTACTTC. Residues: CASSLPEGNEQYF.